This T cell receptor (beta chain) was sequenced in a study of radiotherapy plus CTLA-4 blockade in lung cancer. Study-wide findings and caveats: Early shifts in blood T cell clones, with interferon-beta, reportedly predicted response best. Tumor-derived TCR clones expanded in blood after radiotherapy plus ipilimumab.

Points on this clone: Its target is unknown.

The CDR3 totals 14 residues. V lost 4 bases to trimming and J lost 5 bases, with 12 bases between them. Germline V gene lookup returns CDR1 KGHSH and CDR2 LQKENI. Clones were read by immunoSEQ multiplex PCR, and TCRdb kept only the in-frame ones, dropping some. The table includes approximately 85,000 clones, approximately 83% detected once. This receptor was obtained from a human donor with non-small cell lung cancer that progressed on radiotherapy plus ipilimumab. The starting material was peripheral blood, obtained from a patient treated with radiotherapy plus ipilimumab. The chain couples TRBV18 to TRBJ1-5; tentatively, D is TRBD1 (6 bases). The CDR3, as DNA: TGTGCCAGCTCACAAATGGGGGGCGATCAGCCCCAGCATTTT. Amino acids: CASSQMGGDQPQHF.